A single sample gave rise to the 27 T cell receptor beta chains below, sequenced in a study of CD8+CD57+ T cells in acquired aplastic anemia. Only patients with CD8+CD57+ cell expansion on flow cytometry were chosen for sequencing. Genomic DNA was employed as the template in profiling TCR beta VDJ and CDR3. TCRdb re-derived calls from the reads in MiXCR, one entry per CDR3 protein. The repertoire consists of about 150,000 distinct CDR3 sequences, with 52% occurring once and the leading ten covering over 9.5%. Sequences were obtained from sorted CD4+, CD8+, or CD8+CD57+ T cells (not recorded which) from PBMCs. Receptor source: a human donor with aplastic anemia.

The chain joins TRBV6-1 to TRBJ1-4, with D unclear. The germline V gene encodes CDR1 MNHNS and CDR2 SASEGT. V was clipped by 6 bases and J by 8 bases, with 19 bases between them. This CDR3 is 15 amino acids long. CDR3 amino acids: CASRPTSEAGEKLFF. In DNA form, the CDR3 reads TGTGCCAGCAGACCGACATCAGAGGCTGGGGAAAAACTGTTTTTT.

This sequence joins TRBV27 and TRBJ2-1; TRBD2 agrees at 10 bases. J gave up 4 bases and V 5 bases, and 8 bases lay outside the gene matches. Germline CDR1 and CDR2: MNHEY and SMNVEV (reference sequence). CDR3 size: 16 residues. The CDR3 nucleotides read TGTGCCAGCAGTAAGGGACTAGCGAGGGCATACAATGAGCAGTTCTTC. This encodes CASSKGLARAYNEQFF.

CDR3 sequence reads: CAISDLANEKLFF. Here the CDR3 DNA reads TGTGCCATCAGTGATCTTGCAAATGAAAAACTGTTTTTT. The chain has TRBV10-3 and TRBJ1-4; D is undetermined. In germline, CDR1 is ENHRY, CDR2 SYGVKD. V was clipped by 3 bases and J by 5 bases, with 7 bases between them. The CDR3 has 13 residues.

On this clonotype itself: A read error is possible here, since a much larger clone lies one base away. This chain uses TRBV7-6 with TRBJ1-3; D unresolved. Germline CDR1 is SGHVS and CDR2 is FNYEAQ. The CDR3 consists of 13 residues. For the CDR3, the DNA is TGTGCCAGCAGCTCCTTTTCTGGACACACCATATATTTT. It yields the protein CASSSFSGHTIYF.

The chain is built from TRBV10-3 and TRBJ2-7; the match to TRBD2 covers 9 bases. The germline gives CDR1 ENHRY, CDR2 SYGVKD. V dropped 10 bases and J dropped 0; count of bases not matched to a gene: 4. CDR3 length: 13 residues. The CDR3 DNA reads as TGTGCCACCGCGGGGGGGATCTCCTACGAGCAGTACTTC. Translating it yields CATAGGISYEQYF.

The genes are TRBV19 and TRBJ1-5; 9 bases match TRBD1. J lost 0 bases, V lost 6 bases, and 3 bases had no gene match. CDR1 and CDR2 (germline): LNHDA, SQIVND (reference sequence). The CDR3 runs to 15 residues. The CDR3 region is CASSGTGTSNQPQHF. The CDR3 DNA sequence: TGTGCCAGTAGCGGGACAGGGACTAGCAATCAGCCCCAGCATTTT.

This clonotype was seen ten or more times. The chain is built from TRBV19 and TRBJ1-3; D is undetermined. This CDR3 region has 13 residues. CDR1 is LNHDA, CDR2 SQIVND, per germline (reference sequence). V was pared by 6 bases and J by 2 bases, with 8 bases between. The CDR3 is CASSLMAGNTIYF. The CDR3 coding sequence is TGTGCCAGTAGCCTTATGGCTGGAAACACCATATATTTT.

This clonotype appeared many times. The rearrangement links TRBV12-3 or TRBV12-4 to TRBJ1-2; tentatively, D is TRBD1 (6 bases). The CDR3 runs to 17 residues. V was trimmed by 1 base and J by 4 bases, leaving 19 bases between them. CDR3: CASSLGGGGGVSYGYTF. The DNA of the CDR3 is TGTGCCAGCAGTTTAGGGGGAGGGGGGGGCGTCTCCTATGGCTACACCTTC.

In its sample, this clonotype was seen once. The chain is built from TRBV7-8 and TRBJ1-5, with D hard to call. This CDR3 is 15 amino acids long. CDR1 is SGHVS and CDR2 is FQNEAQ in the germline V gene. Trimming removed 8 bases from V and 1 base from J, with 15 bases in between. This CDR3 reads CASAQMGQSNQPQHF. CDR3 DNA: TGTGCCAGCGCCCAGATGGGCCAAAGCAATCAGCCCCAGCATTTT.

J is TRBJ2-3 and V is TRBV11-2, with 8 positions matching TRBD2. Germline CDR1 SGHAT, CDR2 FQNNGV. This CDR3 spans 15 amino acids. Trimming removed 0 bases from V and 6 bases from J; junction bases left unmatched: 5. In DNA form, the CDR3 reads TGTGCCAGCAGCTTAGATGGCGGGGGGTTGGATACGCAGTATTTT. Translated, it gives CASSLDGGGLDTQYF. Full variable domain (rest looked up from reference TRBV11-2 and TRBJ2-3): EAGVAQSPRYKIIEKRQSVAFWCNPISGHATLYWYQQILGQGPKLLIQFQNNGVVDDSQLPKDRFSAERLKGVDSTLKIQPAKLEDSAVYLCASSLDGGGLDTQYFGPGTRLTVL.

The genes are TRBV5-1 and TRBJ1-2, with 7 bases identical to TRBD1. CDR1 and CDR2 (germline): SGHRS, YFSETQ. The CDR3 extends over 13 amino acids. V lost 7 bases to trimming and J lost 5 bases; unmatched junction nucleotides: 8. In DNA, the CDR3 is TGCGCCAGCGGAGAAACAGGGGATTATGGCTACACCTTC. It encodes CASGETGDYGYTF.

The chain carries TRBV2 and TRBJ1-1, with D unresolved. There are 12 residues in the CDR3. Germline values: CDR1 SNHLY, CDR2 FYNNEI. V lost 8 bases and J lost 1, with 8 bases in between. The CDR3 reads CASLTRNTEAFF. CDR3 nucleotide sequence: TGTGCCAGCCTGACGAGGAACACTGAAGCTTTCTTT.

This clonotype was seen ten or more times. This sequence joins TRBV4-1 and TRBJ2-7, with TRBD2 matching 7 bases. The trim removed 6 bases at V and 4 bases at J, leaving 6 bases unmatched. The CDR3 has 13 residues. Germline V lookup: CDR1 MGHRA, CDR2 YSYEKL. CDR3 in amino acids: CASRSSGGYEQYF. The CDR3 bases are TGCGCCAGCAGATCCTCGGGGGGATACGAGCAGTACTTC.

The V gene is TRBV7-2, the J gene TRBJ2-7, with 7 bases that match TRBD1. V lost 5 bases and J lost 5; bases outside the gene matches: 3. The CDR3 has 12 amino acids. The germline V gene encodes CDR1 SGHTA and CDR2 FQGNSA. The CDR3 protein is CASSVQGNEQYF. In DNA form, the CDR3 reads TGTGCCAGCAGCGTACAGGGGAACGAGCAGTACTTC. The full variable domain, with the rest looked up from reference TRBV7-2 and TRBJ2-7, is GAGVSQSPSNKVTEKGKDVELRCDPISGHTALYWYRQSLGQGLEFLIYFQGNSAPDKSGLPSDRFSAERTGGSVSTLTIQRTQQEDSAVYLCASSVQGNEQYFGPGTRLTVT.

The chain links TRBV20-1 to TRBJ2-7, with D perhaps TRBD2 (7 bases). Per germline, CDR1 DFQATT and CDR2 SNEGSKA (reference sequence). The V end lost 0 bases, the J end lost 2 bases, and 17 bases lay between the germline ends. CDR3 length: 16 amino acids. CDR3 loop: CSARDGRGDTTYEQYF. The CDR3 nucleotides are TGCAGTGCTAGAGATGGGAGGGGGGACACTACCTACGAGCAGTACTTC.

This clonotype was detected only once. This chain connects TRBV5-4 to TRBJ1-6; D call uncertain. V gave up 4 bases and J gave up 16 bases, with 18 bases separating them. Germline CDR1 SGHNT, CDR2 YYREEE (reference sequence). The CDR3 runs 13 residues. CDR3 sequence: CASSHDNWGGLHF. For the CDR3, the DNA is TGTGCCAGCAGCCACGACAATTGGGGAGGACTCCACTTT.

CDR3 DNA: TGCGCCAGCAGTGCCGTTTCGGGAGCGCCAGATACGCAGTATTTT. This gives the protein CASSAVSGAPDTQYF. The chain employs TRBV10-1 and TRBJ2-3; maybe TRBD2 (6 bases). Germline CDR1 WNHNN, CDR2 SYGVQD (reference sequence). The CDR3 sequence is 15 residues long. Deletions cut 4 bases from V and 4 bases from J, with 15 bases between.

This sequence joins TRBV19 and TRBJ2-4; 9 nucleotides agree with TRBD1. Germline CDR1 is LNHDA and CDR2 is SQIVND (reference sequence). The ends lost 3 bases at V and 13 bases at J; junction bases unmatched: 4. This CDR3 has 12 residues. The CDR3, as DNA: TGTGCCAGTAGTATGGGACAGGGTACACAGTACTTC. This codes for CASSMGQGTQYF.

This clonotype was seen many times. This chain connects TRBV3-1 to TRBJ2-7, with 11 bases aligning to TRBD1. CDR3 size: 14 residues. Germline CDR1 and CDR2: LGHDT and YNNKEL (reference sequence). The trim removed 4 bases at V and 7 bases at J, leaving 6 bases unmatched. The CDR3 sequence: CASSPRTGGGEQYF. In DNA, the CDR3 is TGTGCCAGCAGCCCGCGGACAGGGGGCGGAGAGCAGTACTTC.

V and J are TRBV20-1 and TRBJ2-1, with D possibly matching TRBD1 (7 bases). Germline assignment: CDR1 DFQATT and CDR2 SNEGSKA (reference sequence). The V end lost 0 bases, the J end lost 8 bases, and 17 bases lay between the germline ends. The CDR3 consists of 15 residues. CDR3 residues: CSARDGGGAGDEQFF. The CDR3 nucleotides are TGCAGTGCTAGAGATGGAGGGGGCGCTGGGGATGAGCAGTTCTTC.

The CDR3 DNA is TGCAGTGCAAGGACTAGCGGGGCATCCTACGAGCAGTACTTC. It is translated as CSARTSGASYEQYF. This chain joins TRBV20-1 and TRBJ2-7; 12 bases fit TRBD2. Germline lookup yields CDR1 DFQATT and CDR2 SNEGSKA (reference sequence). Trimming at V came to 6 bases and at J to 1 base, leaving 4 bases not matched to a gene. The CDR3 contains 14 residues.

This clonotype occurred many times. The chain carries TRBV6-5 and TRBJ2-1, with a possible D match to TRBD2 (6 bases). CDR3 length equals 14 residues. Germline V lookup: CDR1 MNHEY, CDR2 SVGAGI. V was trimmed by 4 bases and J by 8 bases, leaving 15 bases between them. The CDR3 coding sequence is TGTGCCAGCAGTTCCTTGGGACTGTCAGATGAGCAGTTCTTC. Translating gives CASSSLGLSDEQFF.

This clonotype was counted between two and nine times. This chain links TRBV25-1 with TRBJ2-1; 9 bases fit TRBD2. Unmatched junction bases numbered 12, after V lost 5 bases and J lost 7 bases. This CDR3 has 16 residues. Per the germline V gene, CDR1 is MGHDK and CDR2 is SYGVNS. The CDR3 sequence is CASSRRAGGPRNEQFF. CDR3 coding DNA: TGTGCCAGCAGTCGCCGGGCGGGGGGGCCGAGGAATGAGCAGTTCTTC. The variable domain in full, completed from reference TRBV25-1 and TRBJ2-1, reads EADIYQTPRYLVIGTGKKITLECSQTMGHDKMYWYQQDPGMELHLIHYSYGVNSTEKGDLSSESTVSRIRTEHFPLTLESARPSHTSQYLCASSRRAGGPRNEQFFGPGTRLTVL.

This clonotype showed up many times. The chain has TRBV4-3 and TRBJ2-7; no firm D call. The CDR3 is 13 amino acids. The V gene's germline CDR1 is LGHNA and CDR2 YSLEER. Trimming stripped 0 bases from V and 2 bases from J, with 5 bases between. The CDR3 here is CASSQEYPYEQYF. CDR3 bases: TGCGCCAGCAGCCAAGAGTATCCCTACGAGCAGTACTTC.

This clonotype has only a few counts. V is TRBV29-1 and J is TRBJ2-1; D remains unclear. Germline V CDR1 and CDR2: SQVTM, ANQGSEA. V dropped 5 bases and J dropped 0 bases, with 8 bases sitting between them. CDR3 length equals 13 residues. As DNA, the CDR3 is TGCAGCGTTTTATGGAGCTCCTACAATGAGCAGTTCTTC. It is translated as CSVLWSSYNEQFF.

This clonotype was seen more than once but under ten times. The J gene is TRBJ1-2, the V gene TRBV6-1, with TRBD1 matching 8 bases. This CDR3 contains 15 residues. V trimming: 6 bases; J trimming: 4 bases; junction bases outside the gene matches: 10. Germline lookup yields CDR1 MNHNS and CDR2 SASEGT. CDR3 sequence (DNA): TGTGCCAGCAGGACAGGACAGGGTCAGGCCTATGGCTACACCTTC. Translation gives CASRTGQGQAYGYTF.

For this clonotype: Since a much larger clone is just one base distant, this may be a read error. The chain has TRBV4-1 and TRBJ1-2; D unresolved. The CDR3 extends over 15 amino acids. CDR1 and CDR2 (germline): MGHRA, YSYEKL. The V and J ends lost 0 bases and 2 bases respectively, with 10 bases between them. The CDR3 DNA reads as TGCGCCAGCAGCCAAGATCCCGCCATCAACTATGGCTACACCTTC. It translates to CASSQDPAINYGYTF.